The clone carrying this T cell receptor (beta chain) was seen at least ten times. Antigen unknown. A single record per CDR3 protein comes from TCRdb applying MiXCR to the RACE reads. The data hold a few hundred thousand distinct CDR3 sequences, with about 6% observed a single time. The data were obtained in a study of human T cells and chemical hapten exposure. Study-level information: Cases of alopecia areata, totalis or universalis occurred in a predominantly female patient group.

Study findings and constraints: DPC sensitization did not alter TCRs above 1 in 1000 frequency.

Time point of the sample: patch test 2, 6 weeks after DPC sensitization. Treatment in this sample: therapeutic diphenylcyclopropenone sensitization with weekly scalp DPC. V shed 5 bases and J 4 bases; nucleotides not matched to a gene: 5. Per germline, CDR1 MNHNS and CDR2 SASEGT. This CDR3 has 14 amino acids. The sequences come from whole blood, collected in connection with sensitization to the hapten diphenylcyclopropenone (DPC). The genes are TRBV6-1 and TRBJ1-1; 9 bases match TRBD1. The source is a woman aged 18-29 years with alopecia areata. Some clones in this sample may be carry-over from other donors' samples. For the CDR3, the DNA is TGTGCCAGCAGTCGGGACAGGGCCGGCACTGAAGCTTTCTTT. This encodes CASSRDRAGTEAFF.